This T cell receptor (beta chain) appears in the sequencing data of a study of spatial heterogeneity in lung cancer. For the study at large: In the raw reads, each unique TCR and UMI combination was present more than ten times on average.

The study's findings and limits: Detection of ubiquitous tumor TCRs in blood was higher at resection than follow-up.

This CDR3 contains 14 residues. Looked up from germline, CDR1 is MNHEY and CDR2 is SVGEGT. V was trimmed by 7 bases and J by 2 bases, leaving 12 bases between them. Single TCR cDNA molecules each had their own unique molecular identifier. TCRdb itself ran the 5' RACE reads through MiXCR, one entry per CDR3 protein. The sample yields 45,000 to 65,000 distinct CDR3 sequences, less than 9% seen once. The time point denotes: blood at routine non-recurrence follow-up after resection. In each case, whole RNA from tumor, nontumor lung or frozen PBMC was sequenced unsorted. The sample holds a few counts of this clonotype. Its antigen is currently unknown.

The TCR comes from a female donor with early-stage non-small cell lung cancer. The sequences come from PBMCs, collected at follow-up. V gene TRBV6-2 or TRBV6-3 combines with J gene TRBJ1-3; no reliable D call. The CDR3 region is CASNSAATGNTIYF. CDR3 in DNA: TGTGCCAGCAACTCGGCAGCAACTGGAAACACCATATATTTT.